The present TCR beta chain was sequenced within a study of shared T cell receptors in the human thymus. This CDR3 has 16 amino acids. With V trimmed by 5 bases and J by 4 bases, 15 bases remained unmatched. Germline V gene sequence: CDR1 SGHRS, CDR2 YFSETQ. Here immunoSEQ multiplex PCR was the method, and the copy in TCRdb shows in-frame clones only, minus some. The table records 500,000 to 550,000 clones, approximately 80% of them present only once. Another study also made use of these data, one on human thymus T cells. That source reports: Healthy Finnish infants undergoing corrective surgery for congenital heart defects were used as donors. Corrective cardiac operations yielded the resected thymus tissue. It looked as if thymic and blood repertoires used V and J genes in a biased way.

The clonotype comes from a boy in the first two years of life with a congenital heart defect. The sample taken for sequencing was thymocytes. The chain links TRBV5-1 to TRBJ2-7, with TRBD1 matching over 7 bases. The CDR3, as DNA: TGCGCCAGCAGTTTACAGGGGTTTGACTTTACTTACGAGCAGTACTTC. It translates to CASSLQGFDFTYEQYF.